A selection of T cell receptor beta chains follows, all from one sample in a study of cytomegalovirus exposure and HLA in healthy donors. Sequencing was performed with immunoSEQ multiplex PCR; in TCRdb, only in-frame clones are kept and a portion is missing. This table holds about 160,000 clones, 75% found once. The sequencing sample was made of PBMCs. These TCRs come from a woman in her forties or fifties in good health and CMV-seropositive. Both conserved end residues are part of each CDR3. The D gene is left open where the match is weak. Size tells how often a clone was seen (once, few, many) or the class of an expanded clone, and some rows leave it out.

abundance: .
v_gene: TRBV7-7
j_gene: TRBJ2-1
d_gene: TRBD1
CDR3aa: CASSLGSGQGGNEQFF
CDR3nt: TGTGCCAGCAGCTTAGGATCGGGACAGGGCGGGAATGAGCAGTTCTTC

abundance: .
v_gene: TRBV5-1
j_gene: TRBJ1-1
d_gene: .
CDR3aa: CASSPRGNLNTEAFF
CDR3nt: TGCGCCAGCAGCCCTCGGGGGAATCTGAACACTGAAGCTTTCTTT

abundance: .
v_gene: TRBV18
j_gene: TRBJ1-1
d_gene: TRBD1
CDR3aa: CASSPQGQPGTEAFF
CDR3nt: TGTGCCAGCTCACCTCAGGGACAGCCAGGGACTGAAGCTTTCTTT

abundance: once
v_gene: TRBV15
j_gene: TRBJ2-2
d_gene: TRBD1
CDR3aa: CATSRATGANTGELFF
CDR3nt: TGTGCCACCAGCAGGGCGACAGGGGCGAACACCGGGGAGCTGTTTTTT

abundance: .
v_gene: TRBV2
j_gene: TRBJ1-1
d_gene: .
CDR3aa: CASSGMDRVTEAFF
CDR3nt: TGTGCCAGCAGCGGGATGGACAGAGTCACTGAAGCTTTCTTT

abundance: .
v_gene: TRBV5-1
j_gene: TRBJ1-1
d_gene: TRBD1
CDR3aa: CASSYLGQVNEAFF
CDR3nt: TGCGCCAGCAGTTACCTGGGACAGGTCAATGAAGCTTTCTTT

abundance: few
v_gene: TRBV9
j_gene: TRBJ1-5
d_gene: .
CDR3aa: CASSVSGVQGQPQHF
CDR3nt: TGTGCCAGCAGCGTTTCCGGGGTACAGGGACAGCCCCAGCATTTT

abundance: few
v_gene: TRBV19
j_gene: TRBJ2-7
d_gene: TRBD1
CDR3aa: CASSLGQPYEQYF
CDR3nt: TGTGCCAGTAGTCTGGGACAGCCCTACGAGCAGTACTTC

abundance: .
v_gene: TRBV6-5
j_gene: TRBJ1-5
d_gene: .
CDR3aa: CASRASGTSNQPQHF
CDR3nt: TGTGCCAGCCGTGCCAGCGGCACGAGCAATCAGCCCCAGCATTTT

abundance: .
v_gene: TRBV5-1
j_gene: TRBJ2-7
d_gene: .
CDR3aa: CASSLVPGTYEQYF
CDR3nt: TGCGCCAGCAGCTTGGTCCCAGGTACCTACGAGCAGTACTTC

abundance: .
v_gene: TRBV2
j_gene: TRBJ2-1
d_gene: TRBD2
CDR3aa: CASSTSGGNNEQFF
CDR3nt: TGTGCCAGCAGCACTAGCGGGGGGAACAATGAGCAGTTCTTC

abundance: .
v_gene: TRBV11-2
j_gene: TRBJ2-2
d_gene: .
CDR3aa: CASSPVRPELFF
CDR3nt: TGTGCCAGCAGCCCAGTACGTCCGGAGCTGTTTTTT

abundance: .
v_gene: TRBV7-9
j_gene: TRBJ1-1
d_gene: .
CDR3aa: CASSLEAGRVGTEAFF
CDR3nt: TGTGCCAGCAGCTTAGAAGCTGGCAGGGTCGGCACTGAAGCTTTCTTT

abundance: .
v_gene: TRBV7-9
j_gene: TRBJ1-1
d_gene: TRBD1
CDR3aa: CASSVRQGMNTEAFF
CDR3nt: TGTGCCAGCAGCGTAAGACAGGGGATGAACACTGAAGCTTTCTTT

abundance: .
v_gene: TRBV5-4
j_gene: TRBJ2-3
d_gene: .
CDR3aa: CASSPQERTTTDTQYF
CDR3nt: TGTGCCAGCAGCCCACAGGAGAGGACAACCACAGATACGCAGTATTTT

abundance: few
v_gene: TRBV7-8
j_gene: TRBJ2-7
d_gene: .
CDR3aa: CASSTTRGGSHEQYF
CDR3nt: TGTGCCAGCAGCACGACCCGAGGAGGGAGCCACGAGCAGTACTTC

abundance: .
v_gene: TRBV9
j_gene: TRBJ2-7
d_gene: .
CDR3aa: CASSVGSGSSYEQYF
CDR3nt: TGTGCCAGCAGCGTAGGTAGCGGCAGCTCCTACGAGCAGTACTTC

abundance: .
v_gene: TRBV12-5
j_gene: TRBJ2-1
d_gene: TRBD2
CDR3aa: CASGGTSIYNEQFF
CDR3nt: TGTGCTAGTGGTGGGACTAGTATCTACAATGAGCAGTTCTTC

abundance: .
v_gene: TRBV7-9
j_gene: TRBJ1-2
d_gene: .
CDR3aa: CASSFRGGYTF
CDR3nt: TGTGCCAGCAGCTTTAGAGGTGGCTACACCTTC

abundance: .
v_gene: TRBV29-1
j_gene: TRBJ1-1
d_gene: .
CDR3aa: CSVTPGEGTEAFF
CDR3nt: TGCAGCGTCACCCCAGGGGAAGGCACTGAAGCTTTCTTT

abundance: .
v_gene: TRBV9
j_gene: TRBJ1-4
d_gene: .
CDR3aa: CASPRGGEKLFF
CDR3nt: TGTGCCAGTCCCCGGGGAGGGGAAAAACTGTTTTTT

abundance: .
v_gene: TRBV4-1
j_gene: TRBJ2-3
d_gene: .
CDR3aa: CASSQARPGDTQYF
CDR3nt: TGCGCCAGCAGCCAAGCTCGCCCGGGGGATACGCAGTATTTT

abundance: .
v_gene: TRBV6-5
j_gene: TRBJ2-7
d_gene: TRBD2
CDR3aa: CASTRAGSSYEQYF
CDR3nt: TGTGCCAGCACGAGAGCGGGGAGCTCCTACGAGCAGTACTTC

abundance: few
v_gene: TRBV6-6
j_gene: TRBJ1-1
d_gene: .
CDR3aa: CASRWREETEAFF
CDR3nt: TGTGCCAGCAGATGGAGGGAGGAAACTGAAGCTTTCTTT

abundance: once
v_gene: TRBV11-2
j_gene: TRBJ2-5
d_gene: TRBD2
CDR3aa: CASSPRSPGLAGKQETQYF
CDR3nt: TGTGCCAGCAGCCCGCGCTCCCCGGGACTAGCGGGGAAACAAGAGACCCAGTACTTC

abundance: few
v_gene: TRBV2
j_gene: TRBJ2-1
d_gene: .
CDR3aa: CASSDGIWEQFF
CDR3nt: TGTGCCAGCAGTGACGGGATATGGGAGCAGTTCTTC

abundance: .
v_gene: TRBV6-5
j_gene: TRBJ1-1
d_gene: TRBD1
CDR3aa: CASSHRDRAAEAFF
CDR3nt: TGTGCCAGCAGCCACCGGGACAGGGCCGCTGAAGCTTTCTTT

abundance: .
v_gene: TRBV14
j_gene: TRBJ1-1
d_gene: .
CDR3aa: CASTKTSMNTEAFF
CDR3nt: TGTGCCAGCACCAAGACAAGTATGAACACTGAAGCTTTCTTT

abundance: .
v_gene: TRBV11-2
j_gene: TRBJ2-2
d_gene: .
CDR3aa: CASSFAEWSTGELFF
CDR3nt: TGTGCCAGCAGTTTCGCGGAGTGGAGCACCGGGGAGCTGTTTTTT

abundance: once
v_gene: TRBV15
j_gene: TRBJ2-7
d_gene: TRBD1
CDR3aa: CATSRPTGGTHEQYF
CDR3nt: TGTGCCACCAGCAGACCTACAGGGGGGACCCACGAGCAGTACTTC

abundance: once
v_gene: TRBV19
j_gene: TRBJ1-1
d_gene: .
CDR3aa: CASSIDRRNTEAFF
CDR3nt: TGTGCCAGTAGTATTGACAGGAGGAACACTGAAGCTTTCTTT

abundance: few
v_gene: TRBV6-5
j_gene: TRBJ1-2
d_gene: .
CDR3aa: CASSNPQGKNYGYTF
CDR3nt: TGTGCCAGCAGTAACCCCCAGGGGAAAAACTATGGCTACACCTTC

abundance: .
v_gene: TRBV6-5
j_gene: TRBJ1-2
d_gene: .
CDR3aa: CASSKGYYGYTF
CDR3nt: TGTGCCAGCAGTAAGGGGTACTATGGCTACACCTTC

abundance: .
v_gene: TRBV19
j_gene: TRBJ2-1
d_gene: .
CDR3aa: CASSLGGLYNEQFF
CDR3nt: TGTGCCAGTAGTTTGGGGGGGCTGTACAATGAGCAGTTCTTC

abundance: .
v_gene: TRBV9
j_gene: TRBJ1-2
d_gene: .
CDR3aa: CASSPSAVYGYTF
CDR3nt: TGTGCCAGCAGTCCTTCTGCGGTTTATGGCTACACCTTC

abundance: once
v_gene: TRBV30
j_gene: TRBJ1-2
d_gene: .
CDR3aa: CAWSRGTPSYGYTF
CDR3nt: TGTGCCTGGAGTAGGGGGACCCCCTCCTATGGCTACACCTTC

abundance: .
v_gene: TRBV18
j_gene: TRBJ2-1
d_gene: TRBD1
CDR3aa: CASSPPSGQAFNEQFF
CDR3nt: TGTGCCAGCTCACCACCTTCGGGACAGGCCTTTAATGAGCAGTTCTTC

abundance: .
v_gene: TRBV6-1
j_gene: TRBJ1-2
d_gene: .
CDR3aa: CASSEADSNYGYTF
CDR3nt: TGTGCCAGCAGTGAAGCCGACAGTAACTATGGCTACACCTTC

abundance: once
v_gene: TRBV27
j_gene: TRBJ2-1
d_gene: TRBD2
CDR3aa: CASSLSSGGSYNEQFF
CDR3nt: TGTGCCAGCAGTTTATCGTCCGGGGGGTCCTACAATGAGCAGTTCTTC

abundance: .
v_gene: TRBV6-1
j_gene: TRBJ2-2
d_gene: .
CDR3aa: CASVRAGLDTGELFF
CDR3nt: TGTGCCAGCGTTCGAGCAGGACTGGACACCGGGGAGCTGTTTTTT

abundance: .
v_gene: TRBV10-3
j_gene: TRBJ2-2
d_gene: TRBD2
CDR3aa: CASKGSAGGIGELFF
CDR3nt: TGTGCCTCGAAAGGGTCTGCGGGGGGTATCGGGGAGCTGTTTTTT

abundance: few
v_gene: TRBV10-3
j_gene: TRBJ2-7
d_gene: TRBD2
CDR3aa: CAISESLAGENSYEQYF
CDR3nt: TGTGCCATCAGTGAGTCACTAGCGGGGGAAAATTCCTACGAGCAGTACTTC

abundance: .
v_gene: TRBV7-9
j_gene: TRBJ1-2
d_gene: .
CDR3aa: CASSLVLGARGGYTF
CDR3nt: TGTGCCAGCAGCTTAGTTTTGGGAGCGCGCGGTGGCTACACCTTC

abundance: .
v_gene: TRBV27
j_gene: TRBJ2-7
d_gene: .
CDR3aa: CASSSAESYEQYF
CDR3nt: TGTGCCAGCAGTTCAGCGGAGAGTTACGAGCAGTACTTC

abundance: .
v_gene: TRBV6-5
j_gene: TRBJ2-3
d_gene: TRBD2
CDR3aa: CASSWGGGGLTDTQYF
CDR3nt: TGTGCCAGCAGTTGGGGCGGGGGGGGACTCACAGATACGCAGTATTTT

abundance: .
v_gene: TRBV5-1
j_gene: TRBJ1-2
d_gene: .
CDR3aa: CASSWSPETNYGYTF
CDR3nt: TGCGCCAGCAGCTGGTCCCCAGAAACTAACTATGGCTACACCTTC

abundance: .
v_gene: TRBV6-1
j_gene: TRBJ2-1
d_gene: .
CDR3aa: CASRGGLSSYNEQFF
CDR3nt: TGTGCCAGCCGTGGGGGACTCAGCTCCTACAATGAGCAGTTCTTC

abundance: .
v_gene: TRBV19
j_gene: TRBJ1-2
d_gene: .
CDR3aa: CASSIEPRLRGYTF
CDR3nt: TGTGCCAGTAGTATAGAGCCCCGGTTGAGGGGCTACACCTTC

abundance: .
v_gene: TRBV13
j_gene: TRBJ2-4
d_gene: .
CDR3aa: CASSLNRGGGKNIQYF
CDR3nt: TGTGCCAGCAGCTTAAATCGTGGGGGAGGCAAAAACATTCAGTACTTC

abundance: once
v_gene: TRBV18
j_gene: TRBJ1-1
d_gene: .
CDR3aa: CASSQQREAFF
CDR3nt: TGTGCCAGCTCACAACAACGAGAAGCTTTCTTT

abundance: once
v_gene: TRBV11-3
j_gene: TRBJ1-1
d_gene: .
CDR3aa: CASSLESGGRAFF
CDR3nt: TGTGCCAGCAGCTTAGAAAGCGGGGGAAGAGCTTTCTTT

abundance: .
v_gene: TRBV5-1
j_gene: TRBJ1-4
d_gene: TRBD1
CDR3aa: CASSSQGAGSNEKLFF
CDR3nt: TGCGCCAGCAGCTCACAGGGGGCAGGGTCTAATGAAAAACTGTTTTTT

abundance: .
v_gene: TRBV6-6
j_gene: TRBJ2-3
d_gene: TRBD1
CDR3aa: CASSQGQGSTDTQYF
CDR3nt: TGTGCCAGCAGCCAGGGACAGGGCAGCACAGATACGCAGTATTTT

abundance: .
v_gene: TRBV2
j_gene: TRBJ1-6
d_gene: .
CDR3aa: CASFPGLANSPLHF
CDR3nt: TGTGCCAGTTTTCCGGGACTAGCAAATTCACCCCTCCACTTT

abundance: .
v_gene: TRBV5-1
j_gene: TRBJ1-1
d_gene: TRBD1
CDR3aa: CASSSGQGATEAFF
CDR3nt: TGCGCCAGCAGCTCGGGACAGGGGGCCACTGAAGCTTTCTTT

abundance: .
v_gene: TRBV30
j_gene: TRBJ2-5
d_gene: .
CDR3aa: CAWSVGSIRETQYF
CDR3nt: TGTGCCTGGAGTGTGGGCAGCATACGAGAGACCCAGTACTTC

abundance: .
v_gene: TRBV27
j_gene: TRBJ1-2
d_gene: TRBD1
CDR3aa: CASSTQGTYGYTF
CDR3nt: TGTGCCAGCAGTACACAGGGGACCTATGGCTACACCTTC

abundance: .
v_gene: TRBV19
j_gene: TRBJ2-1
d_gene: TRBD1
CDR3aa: CASRLQGAYNEQFF
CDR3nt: TGTGCCAGTAGGTTACAGGGGGCTTACAATGAGCAGTTCTTC